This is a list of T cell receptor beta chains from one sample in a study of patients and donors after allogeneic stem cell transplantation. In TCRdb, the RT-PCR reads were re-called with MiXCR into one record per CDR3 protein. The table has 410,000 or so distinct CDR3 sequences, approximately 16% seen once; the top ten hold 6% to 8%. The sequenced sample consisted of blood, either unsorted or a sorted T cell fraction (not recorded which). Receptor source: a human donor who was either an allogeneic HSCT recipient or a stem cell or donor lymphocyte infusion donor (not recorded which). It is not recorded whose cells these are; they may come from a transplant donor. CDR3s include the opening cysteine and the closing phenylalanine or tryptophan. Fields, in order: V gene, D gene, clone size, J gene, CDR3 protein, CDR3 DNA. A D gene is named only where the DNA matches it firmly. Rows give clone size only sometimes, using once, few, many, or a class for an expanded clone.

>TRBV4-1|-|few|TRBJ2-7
CASSQEFRQTYEQYF
TGCGCCAGCAGCCAAGAATTTAGACAGACCTACGAGCAGTACTTC
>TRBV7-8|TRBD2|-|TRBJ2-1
CASSLDTLAGGPNEQFF
TGTGCCAGCAGCTTAGATACACTAGCGGGAGGGCCGAATGAGCAGTTCTTC
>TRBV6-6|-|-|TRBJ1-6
CASSLRSSSPLHF
TGTGCCAGCAGTTTACGTAGCAGCTCACCCCTCCACTTT
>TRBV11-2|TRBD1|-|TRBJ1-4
CASSPGGGVNEKLFF
TGTGCCAGCAGCCCAGGGGGCGGTGTGAATGAAAAACTGTTTTTT
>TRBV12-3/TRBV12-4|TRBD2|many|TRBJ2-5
CASSPWTSGRLETQYF
TGTGCCAGCAGTCCGTGGACTAGCGGGAGACTAGAGACCCAGTACTTC
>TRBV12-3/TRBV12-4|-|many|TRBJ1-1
CASSFRGNTEAFF
TGTGCCAGCAGTTTCAGGGGGAACACTGAAGCTTTCTTT
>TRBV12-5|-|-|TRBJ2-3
CASGASTDTQYF
TGTGCTAGTGGAGCTAGCACAGATACGCAGTATTTT
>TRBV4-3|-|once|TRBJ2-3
CASSQEARGTDTQYF
TGCGCCAGCAGCCAAGAGGCACGGGGCACAGATACGCAGTATTTT
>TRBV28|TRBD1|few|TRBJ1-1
CASIPGTVNTEAFF
TGTGCCAGCATCCCCGGGACAGTTAACACTGAAGCTTTCTTT
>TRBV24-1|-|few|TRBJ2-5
CATSQGGRETQYF
TGTGCCACCTCACAGGGGGGGCGAGAGACCCAGTACTTC
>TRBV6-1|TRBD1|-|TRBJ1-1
CASLRGTANTEAFF
TGTGCCAGCCTCCGTGGGACAGCGAACACTGAAGCTTTCTTT
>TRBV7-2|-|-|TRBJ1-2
CASSPEAWNYGYTF
TGTGCCAGCAGCCCCGAAGCATGGAACTATGGCTACACCTTC
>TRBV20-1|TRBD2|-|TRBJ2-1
CSARGNTPGLAYNNEQFF
TGCAGTGCTAGAGGAAACACTCCGGGACTAGCGTACAACAATGAGCAGTTCTTC
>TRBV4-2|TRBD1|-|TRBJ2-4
CASSQDRDRGPLAKNIQYF
TGTGCCAGCAGCCAAGATAGGGACAGGGGGCCTCTAGCCAAAAACATTCAGTACTTC
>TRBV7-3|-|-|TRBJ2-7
CASSFWWDNSYEQYF
TGTGCCAGCAGCTTCTGGTGGGACAACTCCTACGAGCAGTACTTC
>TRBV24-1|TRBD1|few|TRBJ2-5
CATSDDRGSMAGTQYF
TGTGCCACCAGTGACGACAGGGGGTCAATGGCGGGGACCCAGTACTTC
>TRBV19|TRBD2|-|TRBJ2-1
CASSPRLAGNNEQFF
TGTGCCAGTAGTCCGCGGCTAGCGGGTAACAATGAGCAGTTCTTC
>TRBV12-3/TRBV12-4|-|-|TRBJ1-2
CASRLDYGYTF
TGTGCCAGTCGACTAGACTATGGCTACACCTTC
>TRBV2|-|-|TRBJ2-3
CASSVTHTDTQYF
TGTGCCAGCAGCGTGACTCACACAGATACGCAGTATTTT
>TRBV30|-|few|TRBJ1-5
CAWSLKGPQHF
TGTGCCTGGAGTCTAAAGGGGCCCCAGCATTTT
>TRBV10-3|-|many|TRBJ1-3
CAISERGQANTIYF
TGTGCCATCAGTGAGAGGGGACAAGCTAACACCATATATTTT
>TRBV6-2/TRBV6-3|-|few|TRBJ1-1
CASRRSDRIQLRDTEAFF
TGTGCCAGCAGAAGATCAGACAGGATTCAGTTACGGGACACTGAAGCTTTCTTT
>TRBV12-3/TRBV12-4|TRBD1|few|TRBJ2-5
CASSPTGRETQYF
TGTGCCAGCAGTCCGACAGGGAGAGAGACCCAGTACTTC
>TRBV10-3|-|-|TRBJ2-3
CAISKARVSTDTQYF
TGTGCCATCAGTAAAGCGAGAGTCTCCACAGATACGCAGTATTTT
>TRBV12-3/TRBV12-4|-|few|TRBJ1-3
CASSLRRGNTIYF
TGTGCCAGCAGTTTAAGGAGAGGAAACACCATATATTTT
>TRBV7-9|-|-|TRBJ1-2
CASSLGSPVRPYDGYTF
TGTGCCAGCAGCTTAGGCTCCCCGGTTCGTCCCTATGATGGCTACACCTTC
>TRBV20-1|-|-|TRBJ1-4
CSASPRKTATNEKLFF
TGCAGTGCTAGCCCTAGGAAAACAGCAACTAATGAAAAACTGTTTTTT
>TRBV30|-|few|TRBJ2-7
CAWSSATGSSREQYF
TGTGCCTGGAGTTCAGCGACAGGTTCCTCCCGCGAGCAGTACTTC
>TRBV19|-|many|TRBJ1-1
CASRVQEAGRTEAFF
TGTGCCAGTAGAGTACAGGAGGCGGGGAGGACTGAAGCTTTCTTT
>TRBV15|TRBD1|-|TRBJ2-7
CATSRVGTGGSEQYF
TGTGCCACCAGCAGAGTGGGCACAGGGGGGAGCGAGCAGTACTTC
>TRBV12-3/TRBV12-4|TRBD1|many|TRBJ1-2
CASSTPGQGPPNYGYTF
TGTGCCAGCAGTACCCCGGGACAGGGCCCCCCTAACTATGGCTACACCTTC
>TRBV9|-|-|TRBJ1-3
CASSADVSSGNTIYF
TGTGCCAGCAGCGCGGACGTTTCCTCTGGAAACACCATATATTTT
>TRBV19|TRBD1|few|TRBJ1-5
CASSSPPWTGGLQPQHF
TGTGCCAGTAGTAGCCCGCCTTGGACAGGGGGCCTTCAGCCCCAGCATTTT
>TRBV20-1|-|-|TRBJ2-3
CSAPPPGGAISTDTQYF
TGCAGTGCCCCACCGCCTGGGGGGGCCATCTCCACAGATACGCAGTATTTT
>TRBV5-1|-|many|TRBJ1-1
CASTERLNTEAFF
TGCGCCAGCACGGAGCGGTTGAACACTGAAGCTTTCTTT
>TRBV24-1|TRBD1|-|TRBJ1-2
CAIEDRIRGYGYTF
TGTGCCATCGAGGACAGGATACGTGGCTATGGCTACACCTTC
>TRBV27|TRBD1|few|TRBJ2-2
CASAYTGVYTGELFF
TGTGCCAGCGCGTACACAGGGGTTTACACCGGGGAGCTGTTTTTT
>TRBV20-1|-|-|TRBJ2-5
CSAQGREETQYF
TGCAGTGCCCAGGGTAGGGAAGAGACCCAGTACTTC
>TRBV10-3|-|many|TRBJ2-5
CAISERAGEETQYF
TGTGCCATCAGTGAACGGGCTGGGGAGGAGACCCAGTACTTC
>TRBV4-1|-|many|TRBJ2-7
CASSQVQGAYEQYF
TGCGCCAGCAGCCAAGTTCAGGGCGCCTACGAGCAGTACTTC
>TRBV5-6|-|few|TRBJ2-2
CASSLVAALAGELFF
TGTGCCAGCAGCTTGGTTGCCGCTCTTGCCGGGGAGCTGTTTTTT
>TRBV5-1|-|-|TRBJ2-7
CASISHGQSDAEQYF
TGCGCCAGCATCTCGCATGGACAGTCCGACGCCGAGCAGTACTTC
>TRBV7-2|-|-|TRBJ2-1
CASSPTRNEQFF
TGTGCCAGCAGTCCTACTAGAAACGAGCAGTTCTTC
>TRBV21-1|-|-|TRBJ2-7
CASSKGQEKDYEQYF
TGTGCCAGCAGCAAAGGGCAGGAAAAGGATTACGAGCAGTACTTC
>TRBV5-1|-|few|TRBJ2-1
CASTLTGGGSSYNEQFF
TGCGCCAGCACCCTAACGGGGGGCGGGAGCTCCTACAATGAGCAGTTCTTC
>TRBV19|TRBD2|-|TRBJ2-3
CASRTSGADTQYF
TGTGCCAGTAGGACTAGCGGGGCAGATACGCAGTATTTT
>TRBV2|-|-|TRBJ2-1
CASSGQGEFF
TGTGCCAGCAGTGGCCAGGGTGAGTTCTTC
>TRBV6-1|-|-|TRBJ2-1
CASSEDSYNEQFF
TGTGCCAGCAGTGAGGACAGCTACAATGAGCAGTTCTTC
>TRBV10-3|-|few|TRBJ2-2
CATKDGTTNTGELFF
TGTGCCACAAAGGACGGGACCACGAACACCGGGGAGCTGTTTTTT
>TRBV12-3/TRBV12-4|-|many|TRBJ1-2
CASSLAGSYGYTF
TGTGCCAGCAGTTTAGCTGGTTCCTATGGCTACACCTTC